These T cell receptor beta chains were read from a single sample in a study of blood T cells in healthy people across ages. Via MiXCR, TCRdb re-called the 5' RACE reads, giving one row per CDR3 protein. The sample holds around 2 million distinct CDR3 sequences; about two fifths are singletons and the top ten take more than 20%. Sequences were obtained from blood. The receptors were sampled from a human donor in good health. CDR3s include the opening cysteine and the closing phenylalanine or tryptophan. The order of the fields is V gene, clone size, J gene, D gene, CDR3 protein, CDR3 DNA. D genes are given only for firm matches. Expanded clones get a size class; other rows say once, few or many, or leave the size out.

>TRBV2|.|TRBJ2-7|.
CASSQAAYEQYF
TGTGCCAGCTCCCAGGCCGCCTACGAGCAGTACTTC
>TRBV5-1|few|TRBJ2-3|TRBD1
CASSLSGQGAPDTQYF
TGCGCCAGCAGCTTGTCGGGACAGGGGGCTCCAGATACGCAGTATTTT
>TRBV2|.|TRBJ2-5|.
CASTRIQETQYF
TGTGCCAGCACGAGAATTCAAGAGACCCAGTACTTC
>TRBV7-2|.|TRBJ2-2|.
CASSSGRSGSGELFF
TGTGCCAGCAGCTCAGGGAGAAGCGGGTCCGGGGAGCTGTTTTTT
>TRBV7-8|.|TRBJ2-4|TRBD1
CASSAGGETDIQYF
TGTGCCAGCAGCGCAGGGGGCGAGACGGACATTCAGTACTTC
>TRBV11-3|.|TRBJ2-1|TRBD2
CASSPRSGVPYNEQFF
TGTGCCAGCAGCCCCCGGAGCGGGGTGCCTTACAATGAGCAGTTCTTC
>TRBV7-6|.|TRBJ1-1|.
CASSWSDGSTEAFF
TGTGCCAGCAGTTGGTCGGACGGGAGCACTGAAGCTTTCTTT
>TRBV6-1|.|TRBJ2-3|TRBD1
CASKITYRTGPRTDTQYF
TGTGCCAGCAAGATAACTTACCGGACAGGCCCTCGGACAGATACGCAGTATTTT
>TRBV27|few|TRBJ1-2|.
CASSPQGRDVYGYTF
TGTGCCAGCAGCCCCCAGGGCAGGGATGTCTATGGCTACACCTTC
>TRBV11-3|.|TRBJ2-3|TRBD2
CASSITAPTSRHSDTQYF
TGTGCCAGCAGCATCACAGCCCCGACTAGCAGGCATTCAGATACGCAGTATTTT
>TRBV29-1|few|TRBJ1-4|.
CSVAGAGSNEKLFF
TGCAGCGTTGCCGGGGCAGGGTCGAATGAAAAACTGTTTTTT
>TRBV7-2|.|TRBJ2-7|TRBD1
CASSPRPTGVDEQYF
TGTGCCAGCAGCCCTCGACCGACAGGGGTTGACGAGCAGTACTTC
>TRBV4-2|many|TRBJ2-1|.
CASSQDRGPYNEQFF
TGTGCCAGCAGCCAAGATCGGGGGCCCTACAATGAGCAGTTCTTC
>TRBV7-9|.|TRBJ2-4|.
CASSSTQDRPLREQYF
TGTGCCAGCAGCTCTACACAAGACAGGCCGCTTCGAGAGCAGTACTTC
>TRBV7-8|few|TRBJ2-7|.
CASSKISPYEQYF
TGTGCCAGCAGCAAGATTTCCCCCTACGAGCAGTACTTC
>TRBV6-5|once|TRBJ1-5|.
CASQAPGVHQPQHF
TGTGCCAGCCAGGCCCCAGGGGTTCATCAGCCCCAGCATTTT
>TRBV7-2|.|TRBJ1-1|.
CASSPNGRMTEAFF
TGTGCCAGCAGCCCAAATGGGAGGATGACCGAAGCTTTCTTT
>TRBV7-2|.|TRBJ2-5|TRBD1
CASSEGPGQGRETQYF
TGTGCCAGCAGCGAGGGGCCGGGACAGGGGAGAGAGACCCAGTACTTC
>TRBV5-1|.|TRBJ1-2|TRBD1
CASSLDGVGGFYGYTF
TGCGCCAGCAGCTTGGACGGGGTAGGGGGCTTCTATGGCTACACCTTC
>TRBV7-2|few|TRBJ1-2|TRBD1
CASSRDPGQGSFGYTF
TGTGCCAGCAGCCGAGATCCTGGACAGGGGAGCTTCGGCTACACCTTC
>TRBV7-2|.|TRBJ2-7|.
CVSSLVSYEQYF
TGTGTCAGCAGCTTAGTGTCCTACGAGCAGTACTTC
>TRBV7-2|.|TRBJ1-1|TRBD1
CASSLMVPGQGTNTEAFF
TGTGCCAGCAGCTTAATGGTCCCGGGACAGGGAACGAACACTGAAGCTTTCTTT